This TCR beta chain was sequenced for a study of T cell repertoires in cytomegalovirus infection. Study-level information: Shared public TCR beta signatures pointed to both CMV infection and a matching HLA type. Study-wide findings and caveats: Identification of carriers of CMV plus the relevant HLA was achieved through cumulative public TCR beta family frequency. CMV-specific TCR beta clonotypes restricted by HLA-C were the ones dominating the ex vivo response.

Via MiXCR, TCRdb re-called the reads, giving one row per CDR3 protein. The sample lists around 630,000 distinct CDR3 sequences, approximately 24% occurring once. This clonotype was recorded many times. The antigen is undetermined. V was shortened by 5 bases and J by 2 bases, with 11 bases between the two germline ends. CDR3 size: 14 residues. Per germline, CDR1 SGHVS and CDR2 FQNEAQ. The receptor was derived from a human donor in good health (CMV status not recorded). Some clones in this sample may be carry-over from other donors' samples. The rearrangement links TRBV7-8 to TRBJ2-3; D is perhaps TRBD1 (6 bases). What was sequenced was CD8+ T cells from PBMCs. The CDR3 loop reads CASSAGTSTDTQYF. The DNA for the CDR3 is TGTGCCAGCAGCGCAGGGACATCCACAGATACGCAGTATTTT.